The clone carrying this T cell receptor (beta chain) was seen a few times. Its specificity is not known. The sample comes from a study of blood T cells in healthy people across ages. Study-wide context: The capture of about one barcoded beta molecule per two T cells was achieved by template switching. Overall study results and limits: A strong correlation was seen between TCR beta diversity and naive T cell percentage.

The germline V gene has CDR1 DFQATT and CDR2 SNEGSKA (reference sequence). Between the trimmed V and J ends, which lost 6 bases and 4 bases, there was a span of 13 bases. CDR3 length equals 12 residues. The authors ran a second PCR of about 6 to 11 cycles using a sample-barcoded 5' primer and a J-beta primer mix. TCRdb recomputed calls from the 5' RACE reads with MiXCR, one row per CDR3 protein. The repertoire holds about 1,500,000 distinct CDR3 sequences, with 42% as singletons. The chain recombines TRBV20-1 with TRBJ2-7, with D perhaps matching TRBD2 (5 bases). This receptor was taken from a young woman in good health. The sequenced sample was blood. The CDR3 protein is CSARPGNYEQYF. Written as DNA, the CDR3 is TGCAGTGCCAGACCGGGAAATTACGAGCAGTACTTC.